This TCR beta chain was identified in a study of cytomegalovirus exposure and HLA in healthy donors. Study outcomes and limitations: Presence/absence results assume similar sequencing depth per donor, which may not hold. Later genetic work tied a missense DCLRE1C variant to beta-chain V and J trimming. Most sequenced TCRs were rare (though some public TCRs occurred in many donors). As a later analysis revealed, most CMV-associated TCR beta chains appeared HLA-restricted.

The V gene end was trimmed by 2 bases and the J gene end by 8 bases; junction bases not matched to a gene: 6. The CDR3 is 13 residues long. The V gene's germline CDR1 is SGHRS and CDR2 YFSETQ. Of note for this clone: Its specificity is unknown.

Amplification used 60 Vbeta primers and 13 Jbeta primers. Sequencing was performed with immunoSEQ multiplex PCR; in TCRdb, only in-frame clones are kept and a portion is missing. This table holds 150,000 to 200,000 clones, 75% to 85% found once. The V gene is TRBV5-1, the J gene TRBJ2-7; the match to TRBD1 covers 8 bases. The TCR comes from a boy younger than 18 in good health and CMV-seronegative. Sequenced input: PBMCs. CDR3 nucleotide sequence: TGCGCCAGCAGCTTTATAACAGGGGGTCAGCAGTACTTC. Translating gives CASSFITGGQQYF.